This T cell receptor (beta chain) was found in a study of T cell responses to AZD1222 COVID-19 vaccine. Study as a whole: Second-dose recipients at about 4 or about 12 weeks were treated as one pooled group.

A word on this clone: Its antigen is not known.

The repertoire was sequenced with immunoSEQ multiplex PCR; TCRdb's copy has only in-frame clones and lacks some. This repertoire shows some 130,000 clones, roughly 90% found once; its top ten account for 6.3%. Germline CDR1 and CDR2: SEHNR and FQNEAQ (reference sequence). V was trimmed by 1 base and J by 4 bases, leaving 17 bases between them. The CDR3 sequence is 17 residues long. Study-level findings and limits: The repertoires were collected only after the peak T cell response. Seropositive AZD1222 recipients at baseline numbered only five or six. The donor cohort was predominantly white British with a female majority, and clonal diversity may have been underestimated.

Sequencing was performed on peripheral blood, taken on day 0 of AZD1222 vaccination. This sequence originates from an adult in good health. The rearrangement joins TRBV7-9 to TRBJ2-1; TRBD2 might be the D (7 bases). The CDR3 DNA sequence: TGTGCCAGCAGCTTAGTAGGGGGGACTACCCTTTACAATGAGCAGTTCTTC. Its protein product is CASSLVGGTTLYNEQFF.